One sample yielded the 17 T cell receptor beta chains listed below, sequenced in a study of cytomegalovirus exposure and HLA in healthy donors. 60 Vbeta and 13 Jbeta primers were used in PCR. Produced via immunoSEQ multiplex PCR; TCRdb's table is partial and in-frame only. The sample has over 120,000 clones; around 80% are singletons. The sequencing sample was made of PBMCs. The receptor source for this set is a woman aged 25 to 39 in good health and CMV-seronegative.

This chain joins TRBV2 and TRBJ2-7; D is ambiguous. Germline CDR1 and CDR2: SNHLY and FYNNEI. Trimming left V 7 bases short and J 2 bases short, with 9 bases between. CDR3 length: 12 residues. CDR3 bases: TGTGCCAGCAAATCGGGTCCCTACGAGCAGTACTTC. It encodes CASKSGPYEQYF.

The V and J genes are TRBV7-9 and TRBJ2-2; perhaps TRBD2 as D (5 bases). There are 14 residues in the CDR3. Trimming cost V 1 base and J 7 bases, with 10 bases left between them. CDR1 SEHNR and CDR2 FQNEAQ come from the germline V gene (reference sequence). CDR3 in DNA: TGTGCCAGCAGCTTAGAAGCGGTCGGCGGGGAGCTGTTTTTT. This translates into CASSLEAVGGELFF.

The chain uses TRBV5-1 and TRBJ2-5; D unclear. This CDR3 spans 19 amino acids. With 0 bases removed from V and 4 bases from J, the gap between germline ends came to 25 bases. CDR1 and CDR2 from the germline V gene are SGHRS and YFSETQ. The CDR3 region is CASSLVGLSDLRVLETQYF. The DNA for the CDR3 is TGCGCCAGCAGCTTGGTAGGCCTATCAGACCTTCGGGTTTTAGAGACCCAGTACTTC.

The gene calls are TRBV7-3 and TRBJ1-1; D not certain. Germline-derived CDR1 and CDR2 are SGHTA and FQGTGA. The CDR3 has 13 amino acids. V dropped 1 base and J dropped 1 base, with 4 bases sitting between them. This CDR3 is CASSLRGNTEAFF. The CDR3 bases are TGTGCCAGCAGCTTAAGAGGGAACACTGAAGCTTTCTTT.

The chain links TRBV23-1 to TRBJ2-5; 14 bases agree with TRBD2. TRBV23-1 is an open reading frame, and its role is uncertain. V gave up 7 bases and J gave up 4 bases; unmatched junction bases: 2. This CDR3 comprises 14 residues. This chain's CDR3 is CASKGTSGGETQYF. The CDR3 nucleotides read TGCGCCAGCAAAGGGACTAGCGGGGGAGAGACCCAGTACTTC.

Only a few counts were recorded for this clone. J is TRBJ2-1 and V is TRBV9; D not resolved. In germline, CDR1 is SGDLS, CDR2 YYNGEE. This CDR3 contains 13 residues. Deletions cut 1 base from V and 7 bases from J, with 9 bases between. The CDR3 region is CASSVSPGNEQFF. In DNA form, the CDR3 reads TGTGCCAGCAGCGTAAGTCCCGGGAATGAGCAGTTCTTC.

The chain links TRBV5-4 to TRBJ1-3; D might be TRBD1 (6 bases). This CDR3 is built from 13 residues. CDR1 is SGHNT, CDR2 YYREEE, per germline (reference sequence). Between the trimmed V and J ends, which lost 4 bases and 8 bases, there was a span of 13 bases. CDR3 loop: CASSRGGSDTIYF. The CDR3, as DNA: TGTGCCAGCAGCAGGGGGGGGTCGGACACCATATATTTT.

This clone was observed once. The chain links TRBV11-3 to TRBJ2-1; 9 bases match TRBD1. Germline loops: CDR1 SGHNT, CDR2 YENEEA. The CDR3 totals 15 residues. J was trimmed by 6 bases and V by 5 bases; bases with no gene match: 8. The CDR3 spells CASSRTGTGPNEQFF. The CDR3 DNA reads TGTGCCAGCAGCCGTACCGGGACAGGGCCCAATGAGCAGTTCTTC.

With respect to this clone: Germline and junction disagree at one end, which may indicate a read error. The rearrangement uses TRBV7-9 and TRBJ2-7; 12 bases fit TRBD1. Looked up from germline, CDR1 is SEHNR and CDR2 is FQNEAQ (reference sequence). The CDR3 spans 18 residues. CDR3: CSSSLGYGWGQGANEQYF. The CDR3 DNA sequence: TGTTCCAGCAGCTTAGGATATGGATGGGGACAGGGGGCGAATGAGCAGTACTTC.

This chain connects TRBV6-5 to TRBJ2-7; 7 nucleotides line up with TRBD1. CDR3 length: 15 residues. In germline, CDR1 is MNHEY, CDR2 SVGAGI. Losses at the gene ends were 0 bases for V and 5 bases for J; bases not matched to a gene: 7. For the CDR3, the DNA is TGTGCCAGCAGTTACTCAGGGGGCACGTGGGACGAGCAGTACTTC. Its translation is CASSYSGGTWDEQYF.

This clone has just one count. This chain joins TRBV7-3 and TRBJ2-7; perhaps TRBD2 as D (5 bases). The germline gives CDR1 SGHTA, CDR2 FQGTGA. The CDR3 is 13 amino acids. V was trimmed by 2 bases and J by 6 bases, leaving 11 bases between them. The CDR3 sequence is CASSLLPGGEQYF. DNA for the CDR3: TGTGCCAGCAGCTTACTCCCCGGAGGCGAGCAGTACTTC. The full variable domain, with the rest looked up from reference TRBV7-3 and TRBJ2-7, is GAGVSQTPSNKVTEKGKYVELRCDPISGHTALYWYRQSLGQGPEFLIYFQGTGAADDSGLPNDRFFAVRPEGSVSTLKIQRTERGDSAVYLCASSLLPGGEQYFGPGTRLTVT.

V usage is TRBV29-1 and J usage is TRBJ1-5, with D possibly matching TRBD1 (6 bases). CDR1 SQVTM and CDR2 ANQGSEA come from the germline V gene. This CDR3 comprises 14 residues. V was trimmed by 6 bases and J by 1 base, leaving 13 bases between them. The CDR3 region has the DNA TGCAGCGTCGCGACAGGCTTAAGCAATCAGCCCCAGCATTTT. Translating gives CSVATGLSNQPQHF.

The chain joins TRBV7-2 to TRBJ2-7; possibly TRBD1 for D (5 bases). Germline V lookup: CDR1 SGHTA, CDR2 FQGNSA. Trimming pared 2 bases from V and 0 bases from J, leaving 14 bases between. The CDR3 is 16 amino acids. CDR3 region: CASSLFSGRASYEQYF. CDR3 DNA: TGTGCCAGCAGCTTATTTTCCGGCAGGGCCTCCTACGAGCAGTACTTC.

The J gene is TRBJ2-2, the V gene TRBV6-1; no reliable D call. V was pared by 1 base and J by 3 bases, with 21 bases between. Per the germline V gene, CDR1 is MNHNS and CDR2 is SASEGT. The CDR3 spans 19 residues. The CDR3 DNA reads TGTGCCAGCAGTGAAGAAGCAGGAATCTGGCACCCGGACACCGGGGAGCTGTTTTTT. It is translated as CASSEEAGIWHPDTGELFF.

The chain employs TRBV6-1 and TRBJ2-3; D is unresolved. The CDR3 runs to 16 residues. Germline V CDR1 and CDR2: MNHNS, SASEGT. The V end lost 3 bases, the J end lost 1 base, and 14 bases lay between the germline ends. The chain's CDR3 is CASSDAGYSGTDTQYF. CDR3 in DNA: TGTGCCAGCAGTGATGCCGGGTACTCTGGCACAGATACGCAGTATTTT.

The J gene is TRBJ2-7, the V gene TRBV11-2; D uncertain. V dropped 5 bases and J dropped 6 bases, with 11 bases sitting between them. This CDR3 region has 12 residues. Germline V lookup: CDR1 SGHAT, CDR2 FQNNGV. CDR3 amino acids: CASSTRELEQYF. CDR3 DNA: TGTGCCAGCAGCACCCGAGAGCTCGAGCAGTACTTC.

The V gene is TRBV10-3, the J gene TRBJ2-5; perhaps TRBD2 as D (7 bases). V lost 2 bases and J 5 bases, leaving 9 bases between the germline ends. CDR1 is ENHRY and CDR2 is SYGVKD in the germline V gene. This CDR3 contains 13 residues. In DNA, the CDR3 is TGTGCCATCAGTGAGGGGAGGGGGGAGACCCAGTACTTC. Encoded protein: CAISEGRGETQYF.